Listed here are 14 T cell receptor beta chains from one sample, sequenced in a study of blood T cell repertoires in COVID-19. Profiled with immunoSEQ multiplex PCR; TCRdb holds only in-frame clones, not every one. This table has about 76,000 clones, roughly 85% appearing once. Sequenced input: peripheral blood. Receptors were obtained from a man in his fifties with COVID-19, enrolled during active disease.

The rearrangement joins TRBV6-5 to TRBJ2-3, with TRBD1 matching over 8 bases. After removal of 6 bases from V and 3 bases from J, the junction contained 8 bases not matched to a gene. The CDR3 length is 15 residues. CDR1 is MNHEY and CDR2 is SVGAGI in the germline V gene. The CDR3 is CASRQGGAKTDTQYF. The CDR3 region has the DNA TGTGCCAGCAGACAGGGGGGAGCGAAAACAGATACGCAGTATTTT.

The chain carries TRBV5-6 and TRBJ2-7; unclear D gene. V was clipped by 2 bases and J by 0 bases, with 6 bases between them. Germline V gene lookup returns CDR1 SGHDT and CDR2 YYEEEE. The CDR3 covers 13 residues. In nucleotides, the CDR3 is TGTGCCAGCAGCTTACAGATCTCCTACGAGCAGTACTTC. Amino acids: CASSLQISYEQYF.

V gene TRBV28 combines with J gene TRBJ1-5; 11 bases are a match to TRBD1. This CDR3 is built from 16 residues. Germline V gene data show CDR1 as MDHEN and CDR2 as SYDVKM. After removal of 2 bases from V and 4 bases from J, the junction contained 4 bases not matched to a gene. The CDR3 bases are TGTGCCAGCAGTTTACGGACAGGGGGCGGGAATCAGCCCCAGCATTTT. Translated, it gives CASSLRTGGGNQPQHF.

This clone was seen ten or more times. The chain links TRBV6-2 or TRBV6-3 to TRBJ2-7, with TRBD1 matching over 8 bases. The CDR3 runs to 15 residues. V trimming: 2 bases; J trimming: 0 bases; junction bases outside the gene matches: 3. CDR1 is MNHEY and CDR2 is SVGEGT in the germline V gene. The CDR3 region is CASSYAQGASYEQYF. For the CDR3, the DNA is TGTGCCAGCAGTTACGCGCAGGGGGCCTCCTACGAGCAGTACTTC.

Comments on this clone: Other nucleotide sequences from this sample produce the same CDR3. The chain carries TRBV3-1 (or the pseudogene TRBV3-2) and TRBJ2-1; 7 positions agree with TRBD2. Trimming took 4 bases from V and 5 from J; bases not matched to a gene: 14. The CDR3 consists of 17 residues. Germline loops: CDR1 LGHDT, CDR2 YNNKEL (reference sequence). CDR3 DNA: TGTGCCAGCAGCCCCGGGGCCGGACTGGCGGGAGACAATGAGCAGTTCTTC. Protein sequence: CASSPGAGLAGDNEQFF.

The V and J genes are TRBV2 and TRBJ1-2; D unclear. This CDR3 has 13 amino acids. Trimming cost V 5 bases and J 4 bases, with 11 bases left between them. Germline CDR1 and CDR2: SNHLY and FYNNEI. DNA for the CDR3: TGTGCCAGCAGTATCAGCGGTCCCTATGGCTACACCTTC. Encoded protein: CASSISGPYGYTF.

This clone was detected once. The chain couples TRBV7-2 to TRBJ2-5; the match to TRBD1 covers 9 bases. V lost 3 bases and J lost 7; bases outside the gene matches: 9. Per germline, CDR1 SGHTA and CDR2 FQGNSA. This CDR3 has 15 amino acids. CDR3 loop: CASSLDRGTGGTQYF. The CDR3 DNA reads TGTGCCAGCAGCTTGGACAGGGGCACGGGTGGGACCCAGTACTTC.

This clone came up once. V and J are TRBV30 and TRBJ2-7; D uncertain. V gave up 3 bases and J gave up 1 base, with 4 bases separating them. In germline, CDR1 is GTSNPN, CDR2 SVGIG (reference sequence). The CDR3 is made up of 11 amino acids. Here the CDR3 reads CAWSGSYEQYF. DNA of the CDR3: TGTGCCTGGAGCGGGTCCTACGAGCAGTACTTC.

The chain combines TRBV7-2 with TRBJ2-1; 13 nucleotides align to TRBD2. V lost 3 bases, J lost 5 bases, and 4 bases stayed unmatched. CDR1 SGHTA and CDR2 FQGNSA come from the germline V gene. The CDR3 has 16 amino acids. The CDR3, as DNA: TGTGCCAGCAGCTTTCTCGGACTAGCGGGAGACAATGAGCAGTTCTTC. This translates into CASSFLGLAGDNEQFF.

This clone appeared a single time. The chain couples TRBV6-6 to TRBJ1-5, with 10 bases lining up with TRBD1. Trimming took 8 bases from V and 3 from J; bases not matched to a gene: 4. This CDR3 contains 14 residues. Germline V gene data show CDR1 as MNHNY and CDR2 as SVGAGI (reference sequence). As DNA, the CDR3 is TGTGCCAGCGAGGGACAGGGGATCAATCAGCCCCAGCATTTT. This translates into CASEGQGINQPQHF.

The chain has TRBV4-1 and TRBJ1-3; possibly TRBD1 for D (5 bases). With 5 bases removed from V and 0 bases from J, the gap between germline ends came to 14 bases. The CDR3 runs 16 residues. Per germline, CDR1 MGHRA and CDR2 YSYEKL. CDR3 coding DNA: TGCGCCAGCAGCATATCCGACAGCTCCTCTGGAAACACCATATATTTT. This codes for CASSISDSSSGNTIYF.

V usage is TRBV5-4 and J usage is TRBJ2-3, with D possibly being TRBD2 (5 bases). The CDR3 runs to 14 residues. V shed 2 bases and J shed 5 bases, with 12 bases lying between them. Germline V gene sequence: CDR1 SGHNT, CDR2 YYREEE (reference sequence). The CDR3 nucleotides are TGTGCCAGCAGCTTAGGTAGCGATGTAGATACGCAGTATTTT. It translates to CASSLGSDVDTQYF. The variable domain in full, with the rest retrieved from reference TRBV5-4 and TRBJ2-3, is ETGVTQSPTHLIKTRGQQVTLRCSSQSGHNTVSWYQQALGQGPQFIFQYYREEENGRGNFPPRFSGLQFPNYSSELNVNALELDDSALYLCASSLGSDVDTQYFGPGTRLTVL.

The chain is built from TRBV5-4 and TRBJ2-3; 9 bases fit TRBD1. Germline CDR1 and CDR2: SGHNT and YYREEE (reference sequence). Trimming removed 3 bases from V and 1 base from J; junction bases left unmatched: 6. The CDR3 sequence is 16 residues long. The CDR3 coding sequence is TGTGCCAGCAGCTCCAAGCGGACAGGGGGCACAGATACGCAGTATTTT. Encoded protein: CASSSKRTGGTDTQYF.

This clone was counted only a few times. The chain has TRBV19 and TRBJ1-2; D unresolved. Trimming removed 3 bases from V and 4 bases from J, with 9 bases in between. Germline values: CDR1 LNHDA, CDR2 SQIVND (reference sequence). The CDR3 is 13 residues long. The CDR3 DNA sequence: TGTGCCAGTAGTATTACACGCGGCTATGGCTACACCTTC. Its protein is CASSITRGYGYTF.